This note documents a single T cell receptor (beta chain) sequence. Followed longitudinally, the Seattle patients had been enrolled during active infection. The J segment lost 5 bases and the V segment lost 0 bases, leaving 4 bases of the junction unmatched. CDR3 size: 15 residues. Germline loops: CDR1 MGHRA, CDR2 YSYEKL. These data come from a study of blood T cell repertoires in COVID-19. Study-level information: Specimens from acute and convalescent COVID-19 originated in the United States, Italy and Spain. PBMCs, B-cell-depleted T cells, or T cells were the source of the cDNA or gDNA that made up the material.

Original analysis: Amplified reference gene primers provided the basis for estimating nucleated cell counts. TCRdb keeps only in-frame clones here, not all; method: immunoSEQ multiplex PCR. That table supplies the V and J calls and clone size; D and trimming were determined from the DNA. The sample lists about 370,000 clones; roughly 90% were seen once. What was sequenced was peripheral blood. The clonotype comes from a woman in her twenties or thirties with COVID-19, enrolled during active disease. This sequence joins TRBV4-1 and TRBJ1-1; 9 positions agree with TRBD1. CDR3 nucleotide sequence: TGCGCCAGCAGCCAAGAAGGACAGGGGCGGACTGAAGCTTTCTTT. Protein sequence: CASSQEGQGRTEAFF.